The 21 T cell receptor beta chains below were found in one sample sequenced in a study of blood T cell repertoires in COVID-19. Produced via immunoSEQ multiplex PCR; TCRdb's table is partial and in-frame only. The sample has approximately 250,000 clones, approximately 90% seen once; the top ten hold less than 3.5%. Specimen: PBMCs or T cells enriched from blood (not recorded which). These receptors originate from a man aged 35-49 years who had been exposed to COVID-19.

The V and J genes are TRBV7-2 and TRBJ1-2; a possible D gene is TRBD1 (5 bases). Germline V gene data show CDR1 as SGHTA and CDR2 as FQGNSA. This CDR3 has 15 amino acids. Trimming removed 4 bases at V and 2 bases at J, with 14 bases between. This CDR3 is CASSSEGSTNYGYTF. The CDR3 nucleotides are TGTGCCAGCAGCTCGGAGGGGTCGACGAACTATGGCTACACCTTC.

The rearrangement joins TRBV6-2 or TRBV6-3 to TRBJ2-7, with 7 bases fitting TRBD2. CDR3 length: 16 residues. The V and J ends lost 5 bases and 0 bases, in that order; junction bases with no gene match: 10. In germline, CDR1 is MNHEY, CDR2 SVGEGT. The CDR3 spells CASSPIAGKSSYEQYF. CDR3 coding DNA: TGTGCCAGCAGTCCGATAGCGGGTAAGAGCTCCTACGAGCAGTACTTC.

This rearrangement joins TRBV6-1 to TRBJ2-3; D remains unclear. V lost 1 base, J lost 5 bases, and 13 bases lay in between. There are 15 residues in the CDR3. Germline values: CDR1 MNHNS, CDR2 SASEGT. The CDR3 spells CASSEVTADRDTQYF. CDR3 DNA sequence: TGTGCCAGCAGTGAAGTTACTGCTGATAGAGATACGCAGTATTTT.

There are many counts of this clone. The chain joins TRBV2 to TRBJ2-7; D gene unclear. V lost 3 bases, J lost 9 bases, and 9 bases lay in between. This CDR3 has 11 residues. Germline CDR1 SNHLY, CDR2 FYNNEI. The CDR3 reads CASSEAVAQYF. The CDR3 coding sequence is TGTGCCAGCAGTGAGGCCGTCGCGCAGTACTTC.

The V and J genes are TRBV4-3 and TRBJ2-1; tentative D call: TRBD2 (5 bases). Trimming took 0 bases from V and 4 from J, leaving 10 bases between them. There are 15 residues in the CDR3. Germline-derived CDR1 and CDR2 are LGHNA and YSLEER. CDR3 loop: CASSQERLAYNEQFF. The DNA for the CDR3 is TGCGCCAGCAGCCAAGAACGGCTAGCATACAATGAGCAGTTCTTC.

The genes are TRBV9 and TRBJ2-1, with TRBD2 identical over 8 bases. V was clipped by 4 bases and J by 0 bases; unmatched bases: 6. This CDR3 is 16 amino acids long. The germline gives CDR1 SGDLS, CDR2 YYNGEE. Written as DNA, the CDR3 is TGTGCCAGCAGCCTTAGCGGGGATCGCTCCTACAATGAGCAGTTCTTC. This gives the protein CASSLSGDRSYNEQFF.

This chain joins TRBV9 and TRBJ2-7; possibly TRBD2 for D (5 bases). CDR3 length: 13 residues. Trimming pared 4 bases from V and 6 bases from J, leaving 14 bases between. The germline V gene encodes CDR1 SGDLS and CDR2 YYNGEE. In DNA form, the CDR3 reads TGTGCCAGCAGCCCCGCACCTAGCCGCGAGCAGTACTTC. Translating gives CASSPAPSREQYF.

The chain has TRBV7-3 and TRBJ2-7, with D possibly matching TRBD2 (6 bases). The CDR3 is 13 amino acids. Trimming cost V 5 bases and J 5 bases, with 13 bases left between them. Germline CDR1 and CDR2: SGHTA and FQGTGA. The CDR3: CASSRLGGNEQYF. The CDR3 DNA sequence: TGTGCCAGCAGCCGACTAGGCGGCAACGAGCAGTACTTC.

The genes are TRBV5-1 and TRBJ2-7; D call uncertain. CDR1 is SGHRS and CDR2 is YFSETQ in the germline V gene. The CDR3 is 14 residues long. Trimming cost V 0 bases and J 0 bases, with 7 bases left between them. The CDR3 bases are TGCGCCAGCAGCTTGGACTACCTCTCCTACGAGCAGTACTTC. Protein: CASSLDYLSYEQYF.

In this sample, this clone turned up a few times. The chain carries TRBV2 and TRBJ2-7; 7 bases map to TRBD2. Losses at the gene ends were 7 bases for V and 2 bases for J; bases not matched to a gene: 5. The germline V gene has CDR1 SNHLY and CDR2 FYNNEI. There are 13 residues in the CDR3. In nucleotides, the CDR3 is TGTGCCAGCATGAGTGGGAGGGCCTACGAGCAGTACTTC. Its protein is CASMSGRAYEQYF.

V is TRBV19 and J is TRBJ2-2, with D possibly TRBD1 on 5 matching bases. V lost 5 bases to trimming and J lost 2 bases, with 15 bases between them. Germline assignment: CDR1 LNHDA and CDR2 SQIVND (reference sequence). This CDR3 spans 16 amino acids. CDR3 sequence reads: CASSAVARANTGELFF. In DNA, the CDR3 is TGTGCCAGTAGTGCCGTCGCCAGGGCAAACACCGGGGAGCTGTTTTTT.

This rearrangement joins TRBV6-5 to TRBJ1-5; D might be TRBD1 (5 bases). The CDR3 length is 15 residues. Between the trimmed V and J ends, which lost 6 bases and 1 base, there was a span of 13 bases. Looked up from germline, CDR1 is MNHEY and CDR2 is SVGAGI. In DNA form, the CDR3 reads TGTGCCAGCAGGGGGATATGGGGCAGCAATCAGCCCCAGCATTTT. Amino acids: CASRGIWGSNQPQHF.

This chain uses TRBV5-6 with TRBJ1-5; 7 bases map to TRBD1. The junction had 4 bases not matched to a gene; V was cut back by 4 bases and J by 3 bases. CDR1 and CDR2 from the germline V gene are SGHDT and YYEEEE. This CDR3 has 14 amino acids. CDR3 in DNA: TGTGCCAGCAGCCCTGGGACAGTCAATCAGCCCCAGCATTTT. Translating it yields CASSPGTVNQPQHF.

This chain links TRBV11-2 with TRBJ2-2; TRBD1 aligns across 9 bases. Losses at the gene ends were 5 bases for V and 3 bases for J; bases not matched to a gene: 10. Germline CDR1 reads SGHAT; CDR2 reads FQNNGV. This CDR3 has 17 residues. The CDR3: CASSGGTGIWDTGELFF. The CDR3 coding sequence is TGTGCCAGCAGCGGAGGGACAGGGATTTGGGACACCGGGGAGCTGTTTTTT.

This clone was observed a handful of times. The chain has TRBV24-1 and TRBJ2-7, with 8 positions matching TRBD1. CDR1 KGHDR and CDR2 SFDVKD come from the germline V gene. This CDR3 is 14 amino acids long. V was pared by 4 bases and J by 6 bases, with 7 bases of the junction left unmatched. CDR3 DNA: TGTGCCACCAGTGACTGGGACAGGAACGCCGAGCAGTACTTC. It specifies CATSDWDRNAEQYF.

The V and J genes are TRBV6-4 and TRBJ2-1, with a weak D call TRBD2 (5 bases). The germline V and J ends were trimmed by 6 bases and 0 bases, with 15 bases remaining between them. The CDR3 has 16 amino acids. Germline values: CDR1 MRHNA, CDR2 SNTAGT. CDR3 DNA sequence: TGTGCCAGCAGCTCGGCGCCGGGATTCTCCTACAATGAGCAGTTCTTC. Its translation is CASSSAPGFSYNEQFF.

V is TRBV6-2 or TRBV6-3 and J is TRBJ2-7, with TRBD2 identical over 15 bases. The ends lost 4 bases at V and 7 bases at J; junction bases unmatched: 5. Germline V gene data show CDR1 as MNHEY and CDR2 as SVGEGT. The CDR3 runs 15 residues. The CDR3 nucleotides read TGTGCCAGCAGTTCAGGACTAGCGGGAGGGTATGAGCAGTACTTC. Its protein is CASSSGLAGGYEQYF.

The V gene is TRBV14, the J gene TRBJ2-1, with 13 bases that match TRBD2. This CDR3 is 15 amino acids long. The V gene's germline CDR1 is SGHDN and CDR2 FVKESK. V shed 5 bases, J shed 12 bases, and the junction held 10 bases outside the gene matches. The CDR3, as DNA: TGTGCCAGCAGCTCCCGACTAGCGGGAGGTTTTGGGCAGTTCTTC. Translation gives CASSSRLAGGFGQFF.

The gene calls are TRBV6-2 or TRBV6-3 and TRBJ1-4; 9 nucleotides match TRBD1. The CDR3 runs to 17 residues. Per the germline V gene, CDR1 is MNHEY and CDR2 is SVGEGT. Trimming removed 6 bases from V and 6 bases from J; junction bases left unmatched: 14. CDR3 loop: CASSRGQGTVIDEKLFF. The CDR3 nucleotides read TGTGCCAGCAGCCGCGGACAGGGGACGGTTATCGATGAAAAACTGTTTTTT.

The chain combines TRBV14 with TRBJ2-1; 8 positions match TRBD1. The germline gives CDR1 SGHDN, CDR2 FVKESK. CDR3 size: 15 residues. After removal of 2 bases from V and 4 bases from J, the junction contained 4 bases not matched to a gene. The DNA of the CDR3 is TGTGCCAGCAGCCAACCCGGGACAGGATACAATGAGCAGTTCTTC. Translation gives CASSQPGTGYNEQFF. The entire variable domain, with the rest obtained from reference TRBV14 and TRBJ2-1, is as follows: EAGVTQFPSHSVIEKGQTVTLRCDPISGHDNLYWYRRVMGKEIKFLLHFVKESKQDESGMPNNRFLAERTGGTYSTLKVQPAELEDSGVYFCASSQPGTGYNEQFFGPGTRLTVL.

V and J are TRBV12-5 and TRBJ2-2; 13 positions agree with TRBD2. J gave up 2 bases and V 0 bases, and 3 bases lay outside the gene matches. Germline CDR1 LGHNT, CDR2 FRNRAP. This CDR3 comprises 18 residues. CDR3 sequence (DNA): TGTGCTAGTGGTTTGGTAAGGACTAGCGGGGGAAACACCGGGGAGCTGTTTTTT. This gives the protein CASGLVRTSGGNTGELFF.